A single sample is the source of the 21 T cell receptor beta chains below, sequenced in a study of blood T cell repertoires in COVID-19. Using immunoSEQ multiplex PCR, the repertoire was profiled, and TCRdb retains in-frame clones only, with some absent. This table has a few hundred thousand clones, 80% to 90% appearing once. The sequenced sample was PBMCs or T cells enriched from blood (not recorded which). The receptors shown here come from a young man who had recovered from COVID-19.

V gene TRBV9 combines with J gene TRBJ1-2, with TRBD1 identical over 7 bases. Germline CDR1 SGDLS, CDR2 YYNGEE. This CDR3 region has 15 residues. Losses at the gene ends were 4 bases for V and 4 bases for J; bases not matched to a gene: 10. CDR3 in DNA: TGTGCCAGCAGCCCCCGGCAGGGGGTACTCTATGGCTACACCTTC. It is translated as CASSPRQGVLYGYTF.

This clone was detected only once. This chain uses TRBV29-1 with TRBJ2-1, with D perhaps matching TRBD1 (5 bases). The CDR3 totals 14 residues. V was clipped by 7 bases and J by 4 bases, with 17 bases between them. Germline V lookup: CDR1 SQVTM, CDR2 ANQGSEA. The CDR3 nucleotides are TGCAGCGCAGTTGACAGCCATCATTACAATGAGCAGTTCTTC. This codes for CSAVDSHHYNEQFF.

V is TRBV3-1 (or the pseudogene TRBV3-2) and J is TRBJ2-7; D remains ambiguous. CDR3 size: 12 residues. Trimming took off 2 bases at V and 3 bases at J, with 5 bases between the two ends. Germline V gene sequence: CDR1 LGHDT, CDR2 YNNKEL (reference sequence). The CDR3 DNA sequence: TGTGCCAGCAGCCAATACGGCTACGAGCAGTACTTC. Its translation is CASSQYGYEQYF.

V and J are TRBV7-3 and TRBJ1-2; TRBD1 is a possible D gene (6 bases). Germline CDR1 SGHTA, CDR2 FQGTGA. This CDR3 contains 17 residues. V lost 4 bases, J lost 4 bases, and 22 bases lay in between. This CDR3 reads CASSSYRDKERLYGYTF. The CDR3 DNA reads TGTGCCAGCAGCTCGTACCGGGACAAGGAGCGGCTCTATGGCTACACCTTC.

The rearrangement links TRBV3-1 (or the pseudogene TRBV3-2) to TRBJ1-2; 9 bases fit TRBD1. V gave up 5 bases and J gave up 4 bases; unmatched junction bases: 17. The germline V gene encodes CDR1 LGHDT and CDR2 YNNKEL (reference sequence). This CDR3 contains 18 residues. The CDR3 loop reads CASSVRPGQGRGVYGYTF. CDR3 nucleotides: TGTGCCAGCAGCGTTCGGCCGGGACAGGGTAGGGGGGTCTATGGCTACACCTTC.

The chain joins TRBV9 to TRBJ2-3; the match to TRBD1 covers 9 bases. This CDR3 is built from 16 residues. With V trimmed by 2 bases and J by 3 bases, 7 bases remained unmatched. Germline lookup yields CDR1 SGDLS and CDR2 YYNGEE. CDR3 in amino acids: CASSVLGTGKTDTQYF. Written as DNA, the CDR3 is TGTGCCAGCAGCGTGCTTGGGACAGGGAAGACAGATACGCAGTATTTT.

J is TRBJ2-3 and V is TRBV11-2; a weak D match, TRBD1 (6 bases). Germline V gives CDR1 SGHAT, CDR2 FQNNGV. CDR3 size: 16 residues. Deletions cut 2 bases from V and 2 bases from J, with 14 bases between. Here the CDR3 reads CASSLRTAGDTDTQYF. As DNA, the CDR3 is TGTGCCAGCAGCTTACGTACAGCAGGGGACACAGATACGCAGTATTTT.

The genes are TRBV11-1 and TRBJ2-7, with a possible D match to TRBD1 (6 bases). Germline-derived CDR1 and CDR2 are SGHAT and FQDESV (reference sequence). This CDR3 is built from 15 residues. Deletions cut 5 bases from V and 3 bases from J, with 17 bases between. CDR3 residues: CASSIQGETFYEQYF. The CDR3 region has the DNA TGTGCCAGCAGCATACAGGGAGAAACTTTCTACGAGCAGTACTTC.

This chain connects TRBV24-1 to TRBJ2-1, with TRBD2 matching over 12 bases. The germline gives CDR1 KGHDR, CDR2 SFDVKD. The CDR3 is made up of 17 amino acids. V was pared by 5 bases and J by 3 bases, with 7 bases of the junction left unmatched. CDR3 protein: CATSGTSTSGSYNEQFF. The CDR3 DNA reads TGTGCCACCAGTGGTACTTCGACTAGCGGGAGCTACAATGAGCAGTTCTTC.

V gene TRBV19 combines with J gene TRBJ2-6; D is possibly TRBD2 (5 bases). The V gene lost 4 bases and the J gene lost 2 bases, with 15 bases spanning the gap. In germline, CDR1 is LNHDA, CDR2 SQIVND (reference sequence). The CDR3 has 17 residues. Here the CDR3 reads CASSTQEVHPGANVLTF. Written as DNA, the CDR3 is TGTGCCAGTAGTACCCAGGAGGTCCATCCTGGGGCCAACGTCCTGACTTTC.

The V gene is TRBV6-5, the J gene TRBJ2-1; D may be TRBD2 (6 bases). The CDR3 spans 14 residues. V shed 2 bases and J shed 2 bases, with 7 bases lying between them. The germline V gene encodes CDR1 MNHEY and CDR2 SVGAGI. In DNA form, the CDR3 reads TGTGCCAGCAGTTACGCGGGACCCTACAATGAGCAGTTCTTC. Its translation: CASSYAGPYNEQFF.

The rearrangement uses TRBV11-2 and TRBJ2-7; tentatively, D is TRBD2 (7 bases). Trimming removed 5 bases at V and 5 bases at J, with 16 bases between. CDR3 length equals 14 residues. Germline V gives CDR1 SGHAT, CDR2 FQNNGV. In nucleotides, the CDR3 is TGTGCCAGCAGCCCCAGGGGAGGGCCCCACGAGCAGTACTTC. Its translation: CASSPRGGPHEQYF.

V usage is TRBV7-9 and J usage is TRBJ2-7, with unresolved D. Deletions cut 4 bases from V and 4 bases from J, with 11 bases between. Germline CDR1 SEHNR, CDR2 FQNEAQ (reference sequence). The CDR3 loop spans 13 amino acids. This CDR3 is CASSSLEHYEQYF. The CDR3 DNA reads TGTGCCAGCAGCTCCCTGGAGCATTACGAGCAGTACTTC.

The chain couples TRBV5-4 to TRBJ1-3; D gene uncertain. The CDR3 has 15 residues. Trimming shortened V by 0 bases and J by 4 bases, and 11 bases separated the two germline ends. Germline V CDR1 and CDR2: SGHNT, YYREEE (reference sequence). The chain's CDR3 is CASSLDLSGGNTIYF. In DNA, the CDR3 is TGTGCCAGCAGCTTGGATCTGTCCGGGGGAAACACCATATATTTT.

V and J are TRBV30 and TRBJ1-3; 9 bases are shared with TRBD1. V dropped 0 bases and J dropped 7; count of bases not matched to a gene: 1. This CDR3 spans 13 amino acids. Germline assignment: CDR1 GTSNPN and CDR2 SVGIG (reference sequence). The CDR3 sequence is CAWSVQGANTIYF. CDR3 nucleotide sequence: TGTGCCTGGAGTGTACAGGGGGCGAACACCATATATTTT.

Here the CDR3 reads CASSLEGGSIMNEQFF. CDR3 in DNA: TGTGCCAGCAGCTTAGAAGGCGGGAGTATTATGAATGAGCAGTTCTTC. This sequence joins TRBV7-6 and TRBJ2-1; 7 bases line up with TRBD2. The CDR3 length is 16 residues. Looked up from germline, CDR1 is SGHVS and CDR2 is FNYEAQ. Losses at the gene ends were 1 base for V and 7 bases for J; bases not matched to a gene: 10.

In nucleotides, the CDR3 is TGTGCCAGCAGCTTAGACAGGGGACGGGAGACCCAGTACTTC. It yields the protein CASSLDRGRETQYF. This sequence joins TRBV7-9 and TRBJ2-5; 7 bases are a match to TRBD1. J gave up 5 bases and V 1 base, and 4 bases lay outside the gene matches. Germline V gene sequence: CDR1 SEHNR, CDR2 FQNEAQ (reference sequence). The CDR3 contains 14 residues.

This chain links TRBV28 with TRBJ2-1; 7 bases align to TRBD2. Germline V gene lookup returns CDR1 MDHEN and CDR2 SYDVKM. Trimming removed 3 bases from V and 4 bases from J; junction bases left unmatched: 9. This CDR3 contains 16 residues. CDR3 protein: CASSFLGLQKYNEQFF. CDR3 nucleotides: TGTGCCAGCAGTTTTCTGGGACTACAAAAATACAATGAGCAGTTCTTC. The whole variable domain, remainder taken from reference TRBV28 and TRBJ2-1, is DVKVTQSSRYLVKRTGEKVFLECVQDMDHENMFWYRQDPGLGLRLIYFSYDVKMKEKGDIPEGYSVSREKKERFSLILESASTNQTSMYLCASSFLGLQKYNEQFFGPGTRLTVL.

The CDR3 sequence is CASSKLRTSTDTQYF. The CDR3 DNA is TGTGCCAGCAGTAAACTTCGTACTAGCACAGATACGCAGTATTTT. The chain recombines TRBV6-5 with TRBJ2-3; D remains ambiguous. The CDR3 contains 15 residues. Germline loops: CDR1 MNHEY, CDR2 SVGAGI. Trimming shortened V by 5 bases and J by 0 bases, and 12 bases separated the two germline ends.

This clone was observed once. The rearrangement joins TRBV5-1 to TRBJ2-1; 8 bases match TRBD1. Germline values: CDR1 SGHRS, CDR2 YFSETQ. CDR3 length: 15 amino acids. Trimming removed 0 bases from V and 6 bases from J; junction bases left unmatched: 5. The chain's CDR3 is CASSLVGTGFNEQFF. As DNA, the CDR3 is TGCGCCAGCAGCTTGGTTGGGACAGGCTTCAATGAGCAGTTCTTC.

Written as DNA, the CDR3 is TGTGCCAGCAGCTTAGAGTCGGCCGGGGAGCTGTTTTTT. Translating it yields CASSLESAGELFF. V usage is TRBV7-2 and J usage is TRBJ2-2, with D hard to call. Trimming left V 1 base short and J 6 bases short, with 6 bases between. There are 13 residues in the CDR3. The germline CDR1 and CDR2 sequences are SGHTA and FQGNSA.